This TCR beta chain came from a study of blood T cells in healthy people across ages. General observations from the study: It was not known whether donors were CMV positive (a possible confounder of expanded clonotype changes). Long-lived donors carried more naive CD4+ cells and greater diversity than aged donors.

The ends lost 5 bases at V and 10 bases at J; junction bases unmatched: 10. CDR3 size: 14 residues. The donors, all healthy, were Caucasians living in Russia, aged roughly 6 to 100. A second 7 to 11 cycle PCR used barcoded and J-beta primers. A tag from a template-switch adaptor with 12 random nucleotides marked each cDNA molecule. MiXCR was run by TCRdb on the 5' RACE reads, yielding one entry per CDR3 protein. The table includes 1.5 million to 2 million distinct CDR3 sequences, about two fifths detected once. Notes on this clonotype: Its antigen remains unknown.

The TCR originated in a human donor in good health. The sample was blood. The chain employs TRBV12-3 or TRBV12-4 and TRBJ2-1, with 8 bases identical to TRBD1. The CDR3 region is CASSPGGRSTEQFF. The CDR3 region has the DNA TGTGCCAGCAGTCCAGGGGGCAGGTCGACCGAGCAGTTCTTC.